These 24 T cell receptor beta chains were all obtained from the same sample, sequenced in a study of blood T cells in healthy people across ages. Primers used in a second PCR of roughly 7 to 12 cycles were a sample-barcoded 5' primer and a J-beta primer mix. MiXCR, run by TCRdb on the 5' RACE reads, gives a single entry per CDR3 protein. The sample holds 1,500,000 or so distinct CDR3 sequences, approximately 43% seen once. The material sequenced was blood. The source of these receptors is a woman younger than 35 in good health.

This sequence joins TRBV29-1 and TRBJ1-2; D is possibly TRBD1 (5 bases). The V gene lost 7 bases and the J gene lost 5 bases, with 14 bases spanning the gap. The CDR3 has 12 amino acids. Germline values: CDR1 SQVTM, CDR2 ANQGSEA. The CDR3 nucleotides are TGCAGCGGCGGGGACGGTCAATATGGCTACACCTTC. This sequence encodes CSGGDGQYGYTF.

This chain links TRBV18 with TRBJ2-3, with D possibly matching TRBD1 (6 bases). The CDR3 runs to 16 residues. CDR1 is KGHSH and CDR2 is LQKENI in the germline V gene. V was cut by 6 bases and J by 2 bases, with 18 bases left in between. CDR3 in DNA: TGTGCCAGCTCCCCCCTCCCGGGACATCCCACAGATACGCAGTATTTT. Residues: CASSPLPGHPTDTQYF.

The chain is built from TRBV20-1 and TRBJ2-1; TRBD2 matches at 10 bases. Losses at the gene ends were 7 bases for V and 7 bases for J; bases not matched to a gene: 25. CDR3 length equals 19 residues. Germline lookup yields CDR1 DFQATT and CDR2 SNEGSKA (reference sequence). CDR3 protein: CSVSQFPSGSKRVLNEQFF. For the CDR3, the DNA is TGCAGTGTTAGTCAGTTTCCTAGCGGGAGTAAGCGGGTATTGAATGAGCAGTTCTTC.

In this sample, this clonotype turned up a few times. The rearrangement links TRBV29-1 to TRBJ1-4; D might be TRBD1 (5 bases). The CDR3 extends over 13 amino acids. CDR1 and CDR2 from the germline V gene are SQVTM and ANQGSEA. V was trimmed by 4 bases and J by 8 bases, leaving 14 bases between them. The CDR3, as DNA: TGCAGCGTTGCTGAGTGGGGCGAAGAAAAACTGTTTTTT. Protein: CSVAEWGEEKLFF.

V is TRBV6-5 and J is TRBJ1-5; D is unclear. Trimming pared 0 bases from V and 6 bases from J, leaving 6 bases between. Per the germline V gene, CDR1 is MNHEY and CDR2 is SVGAGI. CDR3 length: 13 residues. Here the CDR3 DNA reads TGTGCCAGCAGTTACTCGATTGCTCAGCCCCAGCATTTT. This sequence encodes CASSYSIAQPQHF.

The J gene is TRBJ1-4, the V gene TRBV2; TRBD1 is a possible D gene (6 bases). The CDR3 loop spans 16 amino acids. Trimming pared 0 bases from V and 7 bases from J, leaving 15 bases between. CDR1 SNHLY and CDR2 FYNNEI come from the germline V gene. The CDR3 loop is CASSEAPPGAVEKLFF. CDR3 sequence (DNA): TGTGCCAGCAGTGAAGCGCCCCCGGGGGCGGTTGAAAAACTGTTTTTT.

This clonotype was seen more than once but under ten times. J is TRBJ1-2 and V is TRBV19; 9 nucleotides agree with TRBD1. J was trimmed by 8 bases and V by 6 bases; bases with no gene match: 10. Looked up from germline, CDR1 is LNHDA and CDR2 is SQIVND (reference sequence). The CDR3 has 14 amino acids. The CDR3 reads CASRPEGQGGGYTF. The CDR3 DNA sequence: TGTGCCAGTAGGCCTGAGGGACAGGGAGGCGGCTACACCTTC.

V gene TRBV20-1 combines with J gene TRBJ2-5; D is perhaps TRBD2 (6 bases). Trimming pared 3 bases from V and 0 bases from J, leaving 8 bases between. The CDR3 spans 13 residues. Germline assignment: CDR1 DFQATT and CDR2 SNEGSKA (reference sequence). The CDR3 protein is CSARAGYQETQYF. The CDR3, as DNA: TGCAGTGCTAGGGCGGGGTACCAAGAGACCCAGTACTTC.

In this sample, this clonotype turned up a few times. The chain carries TRBV12-5 and TRBJ2-4, with 7 bases matching TRBD2. The DNA end is a closer match to TRBJ2-7, so the J assignment may be wrong. The CDR3 sequence is 13 residues long. Germline CDR1 and CDR2: LGHNT and FRNRAP. This CDR3 reads CASGLGGTYEQYF. The CDR3 nucleotides are TGTGCTAGTGGTCTCGGGGGGACCTACGAGCAGTACTTC.

The sample holds a few counts of this clonotype. The chain uses TRBV4-1 and TRBJ2-7; weak D call: TRBD1 (5 bases). The closer fit of TRBJ2-5 to the DNA end suggests the J call may be wrong. The CDR3 spans 17 residues. CDR1 is MGHRA, CDR2 YSYEKL, per germline. CDR3 sequence reads: CASRKDRSQREGATQYF. Written as DNA, the CDR3 is TGCGCCAGCAGAAAAGATAGATCCCAAAGAGAAGGGGCGACCCAGTACTTC.

This clonotype was seen a handful of times. The V gene is TRBV7-9, the J gene TRBJ1-6; D remains unclear. Trimming took 5 bases from V and 6 from J, leaving 14 bases between them. The CDR3 sequence is 15 residues long. Germline values: CDR1 SEHNR, CDR2 FQNEAQ (reference sequence). The CDR3: CASSITGIPNSPLHF. The CDR3 region has the DNA TGTGCCAGCAGCATAACGGGCATTCCTAATTCACCCCTCCACTTT.

The rearrangement links TRBV12-3 or TRBV12-4 to TRBJ1-2; no reliable D call. There are 12 residues in the CDR3. Trimming cost V 6 bases and J 4 bases, with 9 bases left between them. Here the CDR3 DNA reads TGTGCCAGCAGGGCAGGTCTCTATGGCTACACCTTC. Its translation: CASRAGLYGYTF.

V and J are TRBV9 and TRBJ2-1, with D perhaps matching TRBD2 (6 bases). In germline, CDR1 is SGDLS, CDR2 YYNGEE. Trimming removed 0 bases from V and 7 bases from J, with 11 bases in between. This CDR3 has 14 amino acids. Here the CDR3 DNA reads TGTGCCAGCAGCGTAGGTGGGCTAGCGAATGAGCAGTTCTTC. Translated: CASSVGGLANEQFF.

The J gene is TRBJ2-1, the V gene TRBV4-1; 7 bases are a match to TRBD2. The junction had 6 bases not matched to a gene; V was cut back by 0 bases and J by 7 bases. The CDR3 has 15 residues. Germline CDR1 is MGHRA and CDR2 is YSYEKL. CDR3 amino acids: CASSQERRAGNEQFF. CDR3 DNA sequence: TGCGCCAGCAGCCAAGAGCGGCGAGCGGGGAATGAGCAGTTCTTC.

This clonotype was observed a few times. This rearrangement joins TRBV30 to TRBJ1-5; 8 bases agree with TRBD1. With 0 bases clipped from V and 0 bases from J, the junction kept 13 bases outside the gene matches. Germline V gives CDR1 GTSNPN, CDR2 SVGIG (reference sequence). The CDR3 sequence is 19 residues long. CDR3 protein: CAWSVKAGGLLYSNQPQHF. CDR3 bases: TGTGCCTGGAGTGTAAAGGCAGGGGGCTTGTTATATAGCAATCAGCCCCAGCATTTT.

This clonotype turned up a few times. CDR3 sequence reads: CSVALSDRGPYEQYF. The CDR3 DNA reads TGCAGCGTTGCTCTTTCGGACAGGGGGCCCTACGAGCAGTACTTC. The chain has TRBV29-1 and TRBJ2-7; 11 positions match TRBD1. The V gene's germline CDR1 is SQVTM and CDR2 ANQGSEA. CDR3 length equals 15 residues. Trimming cost V 4 bases and J 2 bases; bases outside gene matches: 7.

This clonotype came up a few times. The J gene is TRBJ2-1, the V gene TRBV4-2; 10 bases are a match to TRBD2. The CDR3 length is 16 residues. V dropped 0 bases and J dropped 9; count of bases not matched to a gene: 8. Per germline, CDR1 LGHNA and CDR2 YNFKEQ. CDR3 loop: CASSQDPSGSFIEQFF. In nucleotides, the CDR3 is TGTGCCAGCAGCCAAGATCCTAGCGGGAGTTTTATTGAGCAGTTCTTC.

The rearrangement joins TRBV9 to TRBJ2-7; 11 bases align to TRBD2. With 5 bases clipped from V and 9 bases from J, the junction kept 10 bases outside the gene matches. CDR1 and CDR2 (germline): SGDLS, YYNGEE. The CDR3 totals 14 residues. DNA for the CDR3: TGTGCCAGCAGGACAGGGGTCACTAGCGGGGGGCAGTACTTC. Protein sequence: CASRTGVTSGGQYF.

This clonotype was found a few times. The chain employs TRBV10-3 and TRBJ2-1; possible D gene TRBD2, 6 bases. V was cut by 0 bases and J by 1 base, with 10 bases left in between. The CDR3 spans 16 residues. Germline assignment: CDR1 ENHRY and CDR2 SYGVKD. CDR3 residues: CAISESLGGSYNEQFF. DNA of the CDR3: TGTGCCATCAGTGAGTCACTGGGGGGTTCCTACAATGAGCAGTTCTTC.

This clonotype was found a few times. The gene calls are TRBV12-3 or TRBV12-4 and TRBJ1-1, with D unresolved. The V end lost 10 bases, the J end lost 7 bases, and 16 bases lay between the germline ends. The CDR3 has 12 residues. Here the CDR3 reads CATRTDGIEAFF. The CDR3 coding sequence is TGTGCCACACGAACCGACGGCATTGAAGCTTTCTTT.

This clonotype was counted a few times. The genes are TRBV9 and TRBJ2-4; TRBD2 matches 7 bases. The end of the DNA is better explained by TRBJ2-5, so the J call may be wrong. The germline V gene has CDR1 SGDLS and CDR2 YYNGEE. CDR3 length: 14 residues. In DNA form, the CDR3 reads TGTGCCAGCAGCCCTGCGACTAGCTACGAGACCCAGTACTTC. It yields the protein CASSPATSYETQYF.

This clonotype has ten or more counts. In nucleotides, the CDR3 is TGCGCCAGCAGCCAAGATATAGGCGGCACCCGAGTCCGCAATGAGCAGTTCTTC. Encoded protein: CASSQDIGGTRVRNEQFF. The chain joins TRBV4-1 to TRBJ2-1; D gene ambiguous. CDR3 length: 18 residues. Germline-derived CDR1 and CDR2 are MGHRA and YSYEKL. Trimming cost V 0 bases and J 6 bases, with 21 bases left between them.

The chain uses TRBV6-2 or TRBV6-3 and TRBJ1-5; 9 nucleotides align to TRBD1. Germline CDR1 is MNHEY and CDR2 is SVGEGT. This CDR3 has 15 amino acids. With 6 bases clipped from V and 1 base from J, the junction kept 4 bases outside the gene matches. CDR3 amino acids: CASSTGGWSNQPQHF. CDR3 nucleotide sequence: TGTGCCAGCAGCACAGGGGGCTGGAGCAATCAGCCCCAGCATTTT.

This chain links TRBV5-1 with TRBJ1-1, with 8 bases lining up with TRBD1. Germline V gene sequence: CDR1 SGHRS, CDR2 YFSETQ. The trim removed 3 bases at V and 8 bases at J, leaving 9 bases unmatched. The CDR3 has 14 residues. CDR3 in DNA: TGCGCCAGCAGCTCTACAGGGGGAGGGGAAGAAGCTTTCTTT. Protein: CASSSTGGGEEAFF.